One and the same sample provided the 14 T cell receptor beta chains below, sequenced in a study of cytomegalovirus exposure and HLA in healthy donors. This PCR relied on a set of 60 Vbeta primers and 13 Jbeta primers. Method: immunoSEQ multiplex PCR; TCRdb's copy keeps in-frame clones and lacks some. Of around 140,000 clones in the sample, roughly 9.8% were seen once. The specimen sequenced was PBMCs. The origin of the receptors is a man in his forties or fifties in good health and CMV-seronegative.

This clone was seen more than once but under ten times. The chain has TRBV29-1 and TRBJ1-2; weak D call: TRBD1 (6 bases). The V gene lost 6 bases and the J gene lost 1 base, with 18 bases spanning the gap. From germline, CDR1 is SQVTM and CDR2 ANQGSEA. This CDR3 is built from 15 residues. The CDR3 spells CSVGVGRGVNYGYTF. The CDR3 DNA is TGCAGCGTCGGGGTGGGCAGGGGTGTTAACTATGGCTACACCTTC.

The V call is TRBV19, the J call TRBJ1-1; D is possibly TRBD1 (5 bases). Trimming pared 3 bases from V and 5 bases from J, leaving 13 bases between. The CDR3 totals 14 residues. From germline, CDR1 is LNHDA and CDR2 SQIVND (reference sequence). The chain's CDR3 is CASSMRGGTTEAFF. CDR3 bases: TGTGCCAGTAGTATGCGGGGGGGAACGACTGAAGCTTTCTTT.

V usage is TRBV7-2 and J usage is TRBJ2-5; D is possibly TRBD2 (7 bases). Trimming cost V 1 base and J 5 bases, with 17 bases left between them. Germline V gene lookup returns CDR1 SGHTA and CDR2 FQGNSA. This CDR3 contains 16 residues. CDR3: CASSLVSAGAGETQYF. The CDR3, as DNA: TGTGCCAGCAGCTTAGTATCGGCGGGGGCGGGCGAGACCCAGTACTTC.

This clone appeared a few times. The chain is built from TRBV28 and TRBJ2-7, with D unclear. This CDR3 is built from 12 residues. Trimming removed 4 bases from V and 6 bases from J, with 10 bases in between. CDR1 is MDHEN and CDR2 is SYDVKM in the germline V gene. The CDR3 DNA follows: TGTGCCAGCAGTTATACCCAGGCCGAGCAGTACTTC. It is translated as CASSYTQAEQYF.

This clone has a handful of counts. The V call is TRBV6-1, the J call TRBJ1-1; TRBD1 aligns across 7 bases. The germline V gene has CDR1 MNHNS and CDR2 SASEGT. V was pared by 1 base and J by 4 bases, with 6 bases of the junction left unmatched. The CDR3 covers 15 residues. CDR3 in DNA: TGTGCCAGCAGTGAAGAGCCAGGGGGGAGCACTGAAGCTTTCTTT. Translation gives CASSEEPGGSTEAFF.

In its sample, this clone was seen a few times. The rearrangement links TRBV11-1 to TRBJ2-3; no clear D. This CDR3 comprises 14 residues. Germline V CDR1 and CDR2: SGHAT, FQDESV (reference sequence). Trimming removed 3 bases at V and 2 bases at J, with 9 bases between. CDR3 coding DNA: TGTGCCAGCAGCTTTTCAACTTCCACAGATACGCAGTATTTT. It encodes CASSFSTSTDTQYF.

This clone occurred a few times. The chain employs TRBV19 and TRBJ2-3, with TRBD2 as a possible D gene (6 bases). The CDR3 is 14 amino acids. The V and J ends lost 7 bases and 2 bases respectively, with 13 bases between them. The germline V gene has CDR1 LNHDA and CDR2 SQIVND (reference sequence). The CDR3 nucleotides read TGTGCCAGTACCCTTAGCGGAAACACAGATACGCAGTATTTT. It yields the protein CASTLSGNTDTQYF. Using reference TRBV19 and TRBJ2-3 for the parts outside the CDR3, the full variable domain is DGGITQSPKYLFRKEGQNVTLSCEQNLNHDAMYWYRQDPGQGLRLIYYSQIVNDFQKGDIAEGYSVSREKKESFPLTVTSAQKNPTAFYLCASTLSGNTDTQYFGPGTRLTVL.

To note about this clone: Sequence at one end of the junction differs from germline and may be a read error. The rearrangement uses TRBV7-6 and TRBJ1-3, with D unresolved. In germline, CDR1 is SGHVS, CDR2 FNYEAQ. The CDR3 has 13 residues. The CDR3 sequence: CASSFNQFGVLDF. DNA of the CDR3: TGTGCCAGCAGCTTCAACCAGTTCGGGGTTTTGGATTTT.

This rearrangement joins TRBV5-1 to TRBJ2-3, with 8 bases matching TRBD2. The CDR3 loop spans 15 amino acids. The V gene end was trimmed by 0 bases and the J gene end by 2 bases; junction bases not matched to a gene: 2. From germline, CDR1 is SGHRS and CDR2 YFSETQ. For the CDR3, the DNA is TGCGCCAGCAGCTTGGCGGGGGGGACCACAGATACGCAGTATTTT. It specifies CASSLAGGTTDTQYF.

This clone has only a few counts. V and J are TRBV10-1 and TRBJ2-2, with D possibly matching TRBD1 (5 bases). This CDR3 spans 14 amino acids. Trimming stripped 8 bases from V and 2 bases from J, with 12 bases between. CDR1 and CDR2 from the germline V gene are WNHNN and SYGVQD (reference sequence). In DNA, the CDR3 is TGCGCCAGCGGAAAGACAGTAAACACCGGGGAGCTGTTTTTT. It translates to CASGKTVNTGELFF.

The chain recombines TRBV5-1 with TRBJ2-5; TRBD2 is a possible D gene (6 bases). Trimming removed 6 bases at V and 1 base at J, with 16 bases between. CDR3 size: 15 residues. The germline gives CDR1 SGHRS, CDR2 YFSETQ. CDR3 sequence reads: CASMEGPDIQETQYF. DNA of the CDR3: TGCGCCAGCATGGAGGGCCCCGATATCCAAGAGACCCAGTACTTC.

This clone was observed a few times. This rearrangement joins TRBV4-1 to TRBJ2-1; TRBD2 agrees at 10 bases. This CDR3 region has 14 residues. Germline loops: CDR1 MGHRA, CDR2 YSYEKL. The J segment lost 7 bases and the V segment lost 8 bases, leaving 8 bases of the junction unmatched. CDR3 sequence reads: CASGPGLARNEQFF. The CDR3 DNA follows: TGCGCCAGCGGCCCGGGACTAGCGCGTAATGAGCAGTTCTTC.

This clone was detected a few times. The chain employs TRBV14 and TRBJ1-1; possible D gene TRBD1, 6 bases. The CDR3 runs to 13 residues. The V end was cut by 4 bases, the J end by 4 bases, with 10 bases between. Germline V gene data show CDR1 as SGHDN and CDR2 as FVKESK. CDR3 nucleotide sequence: TGTGCCAGCAGCCTTGACAGGCTCACTGAAGCTTTCTTT. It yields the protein CASSLDRLTEAFF.

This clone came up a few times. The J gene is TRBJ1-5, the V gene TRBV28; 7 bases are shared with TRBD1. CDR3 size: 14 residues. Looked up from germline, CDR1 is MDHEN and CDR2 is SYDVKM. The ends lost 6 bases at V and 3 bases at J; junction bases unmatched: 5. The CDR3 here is CASRATGYNQPQHF. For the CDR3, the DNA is TGTGCCAGCAGGGCGACAGGGTACAATCAGCCCCAGCATTTT.